The rows below give T cell receptor beta chains drawn from one sample of a study of shared clonotypes between healthy human individuals. Using immunoSEQ multiplex PCR, the repertoire was profiled, and TCRdb retains in-frame clones only, with some absent. The sample lists 2 million to 2.5 million clones; 85% to 95% were seen once. Sequencing was done on a sample of naive CD4+ T cells from PBMCs. The receptors were sampled from a man aged 18 to 30 in good health. Some clones in this sample may be carry-over from other donors' samples. CDR3s include the opening cysteine and the closing phenylalanine or tryptophan. The D gene is left open where the match is weak. Only some rows state a clone size, as once, few, many or a class for expanded clones.

D: TRBD1
V: TRBV5-1
J: TRBJ2-2
size: .
CDR3: CASSITGDGTGELFF
DNA: TGCGCCAGCAGCATAACAGGGGACGGCACCGGGGAGCTGTTTTTT

D: .
V: TRBV18
J: TRBJ2-2
size: .
CDR3: CASSQDYGNTGELFF
DNA: TGTGCCAGCTCACAAGATTACGGGAACACCGGGGAGCTGTTTTTT

D: .
V: TRBV7-3
J: TRBJ2-1
size: .
CDR3: CASSLHGAVISDEQFF
DNA: TGTGCCAGCAGCTTACACGGAGCGGTGATTTCCGATGAGCAGTTCTTC

D: TRBD2
V: TRBV7-8
J: TRBJ2-3
size: .
CDR3: CASSLVGREASTDTQYF
DNA: TGTGCCAGCAGCTTAGTGGGCCGGGAGGCCAGCACAGATACGCAGTATTTT

D: TRBD2
V: TRBV19
J: TRBJ2-1
size: once
CDR3: CASSTTRGEGLINEQFF
DNA: TGTGCCAGTAGTACCACACGCGGGGAGGGGCTAATCAATGAGCAGTTCTTC

D: .
V: TRBV29-1
J: TRBJ1-1
size: few
CDR3: CSVVTNLNTEAFF
DNA: TGCAGCGTAGTCACAAATCTGAACACTGAAGCTTTCTTT

D: .
V: TRBV27
J: TRBJ2-4
size: .
CDR3: CASGLAKNIQYF
DNA: TGTGCCAGTGGACTAGCCAAAAACATTCAGTACTTC

D: .
V: TRBV27
J: TRBJ1-3
size: .
CDR3: CAGPVQNSGNTIYF
DNA: TGTGCCGGCCCGGTACAGAACTCTGGAAACACCATATATTTT

D: .
V: TRBV30
J: TRBJ1-2
size: .
CDR3: CAWSGRRTLDGYTF
DNA: TGTGCCTGGAGTGGCAGACGAACCTTGGATGGCTACACCTTC

D: .
V: TRBV6-5
J: TRBJ2-2
size: once
CDR3: CASSSGAGTAGELFF
DNA: TGTGCCAGCAGTTCCGGGGCGGGAACGGCCGGGGAGCTGTTTTTT

D: .
V: TRBV4-2
J: TRBJ1-1
size: few
CDR3: CASSQDVQNTEAFF
DNA: TGTGCCAGCAGCCAAGATGTACAGAACACTGAAGCTTTCTTT

D: .
V: TRBV4-1
J: TRBJ2-5
size: once
CDR3: CASSQEGQSQYF
DNA: TGCGCCAGCAGCCAAGAGGGCCAGTCCCAGTACTTC

D: TRBD1
V: TRBV27
J: TRBJ1-2
size: .
CDR3: CASSSDGQGFNYGYTF
DNA: TGTGCCAGCAGTTCGGACGGACAGGGCTTTAACTATGGCTACACCTTC

D: TRBD2
V: TRBV18
J: TRBJ2-7
size: .
CDR3: CASSPILAGAGYEQYF
DNA: TGTGCCAGCTCACCGATTTTAGCGGGAGCCGGCTACGAGCAGTACTTC

D: .
V: TRBV19
J: TRBJ2-7
size: .
CDR3: CASSIEGIHYEQYF
DNA: TGTGCCAGTAGTATAGAAGGGATTCACTACGAGCAGTACTTC

D: .
V: TRBV28
J: TRBJ1-5
size: .
CDR3: CASSLIYLGRKSIGSNQPQHF
DNA: TGTGCCAGCAGTTTAATATATCTAGGGAGGAAGTCTATAGGGAGCAATCAGCCCCAGCATTTT

D: .
V: TRBV29-1
J: TRBJ1-2
size: .
CDR3: CSAPSENTYGYTF
DNA: TGCAGCGCCCCTTCAGAGAATACCTATGGCTACACCTTC

D: .
V: TRBV19
J: TRBJ2-5
size: .
CDR3: CASSAGSQETQYF
DNA: TGTGCCAGTAGTGCGGGATCCCAAGAGACCCAGTACTTC

D: .
V: TRBV6-1
J: TRBJ2-7
size: .
CDR3: CASSRLSVEGYEQYF
DNA: TGTGCCAGCAGTAGATTAAGCGTGGAGGGCTACGAGCAGTACTTC

D: .
V: TRBV7-3
J: TRBJ1-1
size: once
CDR3: CASSTSRDDTEAFF
DNA: TGTGCCAGCAGCACCAGCAGGGATGACACTGAAGCTTTCTTT

D: .
V: TRBV5-1
J: TRBJ1-4
size: .
CDR3: CASSLAGRDNEKLFF
DNA: TGCGCCAGCAGCTTGGCTGGACGGGACAATGAAAAACTGTTTTTT

D: .
V: TRBV6-5
J: TRBJ2-7
size: .
CDR3: CASSSLPSSSYEQYF
DNA: TGTGCCAGCAGTTCCCTACCGTCCAGCTCCTACGAGCAGTACTTC

D: .
V: TRBV19
J: TRBJ2-6
size: .
CDR3: CASRPSEGVGANVLTF
DNA: TGTGCCAGTAGACCCTCGGAGGGGGTAGGGGCCAACGTCCTGACTTTC